Listed below are T cell receptor beta chains from one sample, sequenced in a study of blood T cell repertoires in COVID-19. Assay used: immunoSEQ multiplex PCR; TCRdb lists only in-frame clones, some missing. The table shows about 200,000 clones, with about 84% occurring only once. Material for sequencing was peripheral blood. The receptors derive from a human donor in a cohort sampled during active COVID-19. Each CDR3 is given with its conserved first and last residue. The D gene is left open where the match is weak. Not every row has a clone size; where given, it reads once, few, many or a size class.

>TRBV19|TRBD1|-|TRBJ2-5
CASSGTGGGWETQYF
TGTGCCAGTAGTGGCACAGGGGGCGGGTGGGAGACCCAGTACTTC
>TRBV15|TRBD1|few|TRBJ1-5
CATSRGPTGPFSNQPQHF
TGTGCCACCAGCAGAGGACCGACAGGGCCGTTTAGCAATCAGCCCCAGCATTTT
>TRBV5-4|-|-|TRBJ1-2
CASSLQGSDGYTF
TGTGCCAGCAGCTTGCAAGGTAGCGATGGCTACACCTTC
>TRBV7-9|TRBD1|-|TRBJ1-2
CASSHNRGSGGYTF
TGTGCCAGCAGCCACAACAGGGGCTCCGGTGGCTACACCTTC
>TRBV5-1|-|-|TRBJ1-1
CASSLGGQNTEAFF
TGCGCCAGCAGCTTGGGAGGGCAGAACACTGAAGCTTTCTTT
>TRBV2|TRBD2|-|TRBJ2-5
CASSIGSGGAKRETQYF
TGTGCCAGCAGCATAGGGAGCGGGGGGGCCAAACGGGAGACCCAGTACTTC
>TRBV20-1|-|-|TRBJ1-5
CSAPDTPAQHF
TGCAGTGCTCCCGATACTCCGGCCCAGCATTTT
>TRBV19|-|-|TRBJ1-5
CASSIGREVQPQHF
TGTGCCAGTAGTATAGGCAGGGAGGTTCAGCCCCAGCATTTT
>TRBV4-2|-|once|TRBJ2-3
CASSQDLPGAGDTQYF
TGTGCCAGCAGCCAAGATTTACCCGGTGCTGGAGATACGCAGTATTTT
>TRBV28|TRBD2|-|TRBJ2-1
CASRTTSGYNEQFF
TGTGCCAGCAGAACGACTAGCGGGTACAATGAGCAGTTCTTC
>TRBV5-4|-|-|TRBJ2-5
CASSFRGPEGTQYF
TGTGCCAGCAGCTTTCGAGGCCCTGAAGGGACCCAGTACTTC
>TRBV7-6|-|once|TRBJ2-2
CASSLEARGETGELFF
TGTGCCAGCAGCTTAGAGGCCAGGGGCGAAACCGGGGAGCTGTTTTTT
>TRBV19|-|-|TRBJ1-5
CASSIVSGYSNQPQHF
TGTGCCAGTAGTATAGTTTCGGGGTATAGCAATCAGCCCCAGCATTTT
>TRBV19|-|-|TRBJ1-1
CASSVGTAGEAFF
TGTGCCAGTAGTGTAGGGACGGCGGGTGAAGCTTTCTTT
>TRBV28|TRBD2|-|TRBJ2-5
CASSLWVAGEETQYF
TGTGCCAGCAGTTTATGGGTAGCGGGAGAGGAGACCCAGTACTTC
>TRBV29-1|-|-|TRBJ2-3
CSVEDRERLSTDTQYF
TGCAGCGTTGAAGATCGGGAACGGCTTAGCACAGATACGCAGTATTTT
>TRBV5-1|-|once|TRBJ2-5
CASSLIQQVGETQYF
TGCGCCAGCAGCTTGATTCAACAGGTCGGGGAGACCCAGTACTTC